This record concerns one TCR beta chain sequence. This clonotype has a count of ten or more. The target of this receptor is not known. Per-nucleotide qualities are absent, and no much larger clonotype sits a single base away. CDR1 and CDR2 are drawn from the germline V gene: SNHLY, FYNNEI. Trimming removed 5 bases from V and 0 bases from J, leaving 17 bases between the germline ends. The CDR3 measures 16 amino acids from cysteine to phenylalanine. Kept here is only the CDR3 DNA, which spans 48 bases and is read in frame from base 1. This entry is derived from a study of T-cell reconstitution after alpha-beta-depleted transplantation in children (dated by TCRdb to the mid-2010s). Context from the whole study: Using TCR repertoire profiling, the study quantitatively followed how T-cell immune reconstitution unfolded in children after TCRalphabeta/CD19-depleted allogeneic hematopoietic cell transplantation. The investigation overall reported the following: Over the following months the frequencies of hyperexpanded clones went down, and after one year T-cell counts and TCRbeta diversity were mostly credited to newly produced T cells. The apparently early recovery of alphabetaT-cell counts about two months after transplant reportedly depended on only several hundred rapidly expanded clones that came from non-depleted graft cells. The high TCRbeta diversity at day 60 in some patients was ascribed to recipient T cells and intrathymic progenitors that had survived conditioning.

Receptor amplification or capture employed PCR. The reads were generated on an Illumina HiSeq 2500. TCR libraries were prepared with molecular barcoding, using unique molecular identifiers to normalize TCRbeta repertoire quantification. Using fastp trimming at Q25 and MiXCR clonotype assembly, TCRdb reanalyzed the public sequencing data and kept in-frame beta chains. Entries that share a CDR3 protein sequence are merged under the most common genes and DNA. The table for this sample lists approximately 500,000 distinct CDR3 sequences; over 9.5% of them were counted only once. The biggest ten clones account for around 2.2% of the sample. Per the publication, the treatment or condition label means: allogeneic hematopoietic cell transplantation with graft depleted of TCRalphabeta T cells and CD19 B cells. The children who served as transplant recipients had been given grafts of TCRalphabeta/CD19-depleted allogeneic hematopoietic cells.

This receptor was taken from a child younger than 10 with inherited bone marrow failure, due to receive a stem cell transplant. The sequenced sample was PBMCs, obtained before TCRalphabeta/CD19-depleted stem cell transplant. This chain joins TRBV2 to TRBJ2-7; confidence is insufficient to name the D gene. This receptor has the CDR3 CASSLKQTTPSYEQYF. The bases are TGTGCCAGCAGTCTTAAACAAACGACCCCCTCCTACGAGCAGTACTTC.